Following are 21 T cell receptor beta chains from one sample sequenced in a study of TIL therapy for anti-PD-1-resistant metastatic lung cancer. Documented time point: pre-treatment sample, taken before nivolumab and TIL therapy. Tumor tissue came from excised metastases, mostly pleural nodules or supraclavicular lymph nodes. The immunoSEQ assay was v3. Measured with immunoSEQ multiplex PCR; TCRdb has only the in-frame clones, and not every one. Found here are 25,000 to 30,000 clones, 63% of them singletons; the top ten hold 16%. The sample was tumor tissue, taken at baseline. These receptors came from a woman aged 30 to 85 with non-small cell lung cancer.

V usage is TRBV11-2 and J usage is TRBJ2-3; 7 bases are shared with TRBD2. The germline V gene has CDR1 SGHAT and CDR2 FQNNGV. The CDR3 is 12 amino acids. The J segment lost 6 bases and the V segment lost 8 bases, leaving 5 bases of the junction unmatched. In nucleotides, the CDR3 is TGTGCCAGCGCTTGGCGGGAGGATACGCAGTATTTT. This codes for CASAWREDTQYF.

The rearrangement links TRBV18 to TRBJ1-1, with D unclear. The germline V gene encodes CDR1 KGHSH and CDR2 LQKENI. This CDR3 contains 15 residues. Trimming shortened V by 2 bases and J by 0 bases, and 10 bases separated the two germline ends. CDR3 bases: TGTGCCAGCTCACCAAGTCAGGCGGTGAACACTGAAGCTTTCTTT. This gives the protein CASSPSQAVNTEAFF.

This chain connects TRBV5-1 to TRBJ1-1; the D is unclear. V lost 0 bases and J 2 bases, leaving 5 bases between the germline ends. Germline V gene lookup returns CDR1 SGHRS and CDR2 YFSETQ. This CDR3 region has 13 residues. CDR3 sequence: CASSLAQNTEAFF. The DNA of the CDR3 is TGCGCCAGCAGCTTGGCGCAAAACACTGAAGCTTTCTTT.

This chain joins TRBV4-1 and TRBJ2-3, with 9 positions matching TRBD2. Germline loops: CDR1 MGHRA, CDR2 YSYEKL. The V and J ends lost 1 base and 6 bases, in that order; junction bases with no gene match: 8. This CDR3 region has 16 residues. CDR3 residues: CASSQGLAGSRDTQYF. CDR3 in DNA: TGCGCCAGCAGCCAAGGCCTAGCGGGATCCCGGGATACGCAGTATTTT.

This chain joins TRBV27 and TRBJ1-4, with no clear D. The CDR3 extends over 15 amino acids. Per germline, CDR1 MNHEY and CDR2 SMNVEV (reference sequence). Trimming removed 7 bases at V and 7 bases at J, with 19 bases between. The CDR3 reads CASKEAGRKGEKLFF. The CDR3 DNA is TGTGCCAGCAAAGAAGCGGGCAGGAAGGGTGAAAAACTGTTTTTT.

The chain combines TRBV2 with TRBJ2-7; D gene unclear. Germline CDR1 reads SNHLY; CDR2 reads FYNNEI. CDR3 length: 12 residues. V lost 2 bases and J 7 bases, leaving 9 bases between the germline ends. The CDR3 reads CASSEYLGEQYF. CDR3 bases: TGTGCCAGCAGTGAATACTTGGGGGAGCAGTACTTC.

The V call is TRBV11-3, the J call TRBJ2-1; 13 nucleotides match TRBD2. Looked up from germline, CDR1 is SGHNT and CDR2 is YENEEA. The length of the CDR3 is 15 residues. Trimming removed 3 bases from V and 7 bases from J; junction bases left unmatched: 3. CDR3 DNA sequence: TGTGCCAGCAGCTTCGGACTAGCGGGAGTAAATGAGCAGTTCTTC. The encoded protein is CASSFGLAGVNEQFF.

The table lists this clone with a few counts. J is TRBJ2-7 and V is TRBV5-6; no definite D call. V lost 0 bases, J lost 1 base, and 14 bases lay in between. Germline V gives CDR1 SGHDT, CDR2 YYEEEE. There are 16 residues in the CDR3. The CDR3 region is CASSLERGSASYEQYF. The CDR3 nucleotides read TGTGCCAGCAGCTTGGAGCGCGGAAGTGCTTCCTACGAGCAGTACTTC.

This clone was seen only once. CDR3 sequence: CVADSSGANVLTF. As DNA, the CDR3 is TGTGTAGCGGATAGCTCTGGGGCCAACGTCCTGACTTTC. This chain links TRBV21-1 with TRBJ2-6; the table's D gene call, TRBD2, was not cross checked with the DNA. TRBV21-1 is recorded as a pseudogene. The CDR3 is made up of 13 amino acids.

This clone has only a few counts. The rearrangement joins TRBV10-1 to TRBJ2-2; D may be TRBD2 (5 bases). The V gene's germline CDR1 is WNHNN and CDR2 SYGVQD (reference sequence). V was shortened by 2 bases and J by 4 bases, with 11 bases between the two germline ends. CDR3 length: 15 amino acids. The DNA for the CDR3 is TGCGCCAGCAGTGAGAACTTGGCGGGCACCGGGGAGCTGTTTTTT. Translation: CASSENLAGTGELFF.

The rearrangement joins TRBV6-5 to TRBJ1-5; 10 positions match TRBD1. The CDR3 length is 13 residues. Trimming cost V 6 bases and J 5 bases; bases outside gene matches: 1. Germline V lookup: CDR1 MNHEY, CDR2 SVGAGI. The CDR3 protein is CASSGQGDQPQHF. For the CDR3, the DNA is TGTGCCAGCAGCGGACAGGGGGATCAGCCCCAGCATTTT.

The CDR3 nucleotides read TGTGCCAGCAGTTTAAACAGGGGGTTAGCGGGCACTGAAGCTTTCTTT. This gives the protein CASSLNRGLAGTEAFF. This chain links TRBV27 with TRBJ1-1; 8 positions agree with TRBD1. Losses at the gene ends were 2 bases for V and 4 bases for J; bases not matched to a gene: 9. Germline CDR1 reads MNHEY; CDR2 reads SMNVEV (reference sequence). This CDR3 has 16 residues.

The CDR3 region has the DNA TGTGCCAGCAAAGGGACAGGGGGCATGAGGACCTACGAGCAGTACTTC. Translating it yields CASKGTGGMRTYEQYF. The chain couples TRBV2 to TRBJ2-7; 12 bases map to TRBD1. The CDR3 contains 16 residues. Trimming removed 7 bases from V and 2 bases from J; junction bases left unmatched: 9. Germline CDR1 reads SNHLY; CDR2 reads FYNNEI.

The chain uses TRBV9 and TRBJ2-7; TRBD2 agrees at 10 bases. This CDR3 is 13 amino acids long. Germline CDR1 is SGDLS and CDR2 is YYNGEE. Trimming at V came to 3 bases and at J to 5 bases, leaving 2 bases not matched to a gene. CDR3 region: CASSESGRDEQYF. The CDR3 DNA follows: TGTGCCAGCAGCGAAAGCGGGAGGGACGAGCAGTACTTC.

The chain links TRBV6-5 to TRBJ2-3; no clear D. This CDR3 comprises 14 residues. The ends were cut back, 6 bases at V and 1 base at J, with 11 bases in the middle. Germline CDR1 is MNHEY and CDR2 is SVGAGI. CDR3 in amino acids: CASRVVAGTDTQYF. In nucleotides, the CDR3 is TGTGCCAGCAGGGTCGTCGCTGGCACAGATACGCAGTATTTT.

This clone came up once. This chain joins TRBV7-9 and TRBJ1-2; 7 positions match TRBD1. After removal of 5 bases from V and 4 bases from J, the junction contained 7 bases not matched to a gene. This CDR3 has 14 residues. Germline V gives CDR1 SEHNR, CDR2 FQNEAQ (reference sequence). In DNA, the CDR3 is TGTGCCAGCAGCACCTTCCGGGACAGCTATGGCTACACCTTC. This sequence encodes CASSTFRDSYGYTF.

The chain couples TRBV15 to TRBJ2-1; no clear D gene. CDR3 length: 16 amino acids. V was cut by 0 bases and J by 0 bases, with 9 bases left in between. Per germline, CDR1 LNHNV and CDR2 YYDKDF (reference sequence). CDR3 DNA: TGTGCCACCAGCAGAGAGCCGGTTAGCTCCTACAATGAGCAGTTCTTC. Residues: CATSREPVSSYNEQFF.

This sequence joins TRBV4-2 and TRBJ1-5; D is ambiguous. The V and J ends lost 5 bases and 7 bases respectively, with 12 bases between them. Germline-derived CDR1 and CDR2 are LGHNA and YNFKEQ. This CDR3 comprises 13 residues. This chain's CDR3 is CASSTQIGQPQHF. In DNA form, the CDR3 reads TGTGCCAGCAGCACGCAAATTGGGCAGCCCCAGCATTTT.

The chain couples TRBV21-1 to TRBJ2-7. TRBV21-1 corresponds to a pseudogene. The CDR3 consists of 9 residues. The CDR3 bases are TGTGCCACCAGGGGCGAGCAGTACTTC. This translates into CATRGEQYF.

The chain links TRBV5-1 to TRBJ2-2, with D possibly matching TRBD1 (5 bases). This CDR3 contains 17 residues. CDR1 SGHRS and CDR2 YFSETQ come from the germline V gene. V was clipped by 0 bases and J by 5 bases, with 17 bases between them. CDR3 sequence (DNA): TGCGCCAGCAGCTTGGGATCGGCAGGGCTGAGGACCGGGGAGCTGTTTTTT. Translated: CASSLGSAGLRTGELFF.

The rearrangement joins TRBV14 to TRBJ2-3, with 9 bases fitting TRBD1. The germline V gene has CDR1 SGHDN and CDR2 FVKESK. The CDR3 runs to 15 residues. J gave up 5 bases and V 4 bases, and 7 bases lay outside the gene matches. The CDR3 here is CASSLRQGGRDTQYF. The CDR3 DNA sequence: TGTGCCAGCAGCCTCCGACAGGGGGGCAGAGATACGCAGTATTTT.